The sequence of this TCR beta chain was determined in a study of memory CD4+ T cells and cytomegalovirus serostatus. The study's findings and limits: CMV serostatus prediction reached median AUC roughly 0.95, or 0.91 with US-trained model.

Germline CDR1 and CDR2: MNHEY and SMNVEV (reference sequence). This CDR3 is built from 14 residues. V was trimmed by 5 bases and J by 8 bases, leaving 16 bases between them. Profiling relied on immunoSEQ multiplex PCR, and the TCRdb table lists in-frame clones only, not all of them. This table holds approximately 92,000 clones, approximately 80% found once. A word on this clone: What it binds is not known.

The sort gate was single viable CD3+CD4+CD8-CD45RO+ cells for memory CD4+ T cells. Sequences were obtained from memory CD4+ T cells from blood. The chain joins TRBV27 to TRBJ2-1, with D hard to call. The receptor was derived from an adult in good health and CMV-seropositive. This chain's CDR3 is CASSTWEPIDEQFF. The DNA for the CDR3 is TGTGCCAGCAGTACCTGGGAACCGATCGATGAGCAGTTCTTC.